A single sample is the source of the 3 T cell receptor beta chains below, sequenced in a study of human T cells and chemical hapten exposure. Time point in this sample: patch test 1, 2 weeks after DPC sensitization. Treatment given: therapeutic diphenylcyclopropenone sensitization with weekly scalp DPC. TCRdb re-analysed the RACE reads in MiXCR, keeping a single row per CDR3 protein. Of some 180,000 distinct CDR3 sequences listed, approximately 20% are singletons. The sample here was whole blood, taken in connection with sensitization to the hapten diphenylcyclopropenone (DPC). These receptors originate from a woman aged 50 to 60 with alopecia areata. Some clones in this sample may be carry-over from other donors' samples.

This clonotype was detected a few times. The chain has TRBV15 and TRBJ1-2; D possibly corresponds to TRBD1 (5 bases). With 8 bases removed from V and 4 bases from J, the gap between germline ends came to 23 bases. This CDR3 has 16 amino acids. In germline, CDR1 is LNHNV, CDR2 YYDKDF (reference sequence). The CDR3 here is CATSLGGSGTLYGYTF. DNA for the CDR3: TGTGCCACCTCCCTCGGGGGAAGCGGGACTCTCTATGGCTACACCTTC.

This chain joins TRBV10-3 and TRBJ2-3, with TRBD2 matching over 8 bases. CDR3 length equals 15 residues. Trimming removed 7 bases from V and 1 base from J; junction bases left unmatched: 7. Germline CDR1 reads ENHRY; CDR2 reads SYGVKD. This CDR3 is CAITQRETGTDTQYF. The CDR3 DNA sequence: TGTGCCATCACCCAGCGGGAGACTGGCACAGATACGCAGTATTTT.

This clonotype showed up just a few times. The chain combines TRBV6-5 with TRBJ2-1, with a tentative D call TRBD1 (6 bases). V lost 4 bases and J lost 5, with 18 bases in between. The germline V gene encodes CDR1 MNHEY and CDR2 SVGAGI. The CDR3 consists of 16 residues. CDR3 DNA sequence: TGTGCCAGCAGTTCTAACAGGGTTCTTACCAACAATGAGCAGTTCTTC. Encoded protein: CASSSNRVLTNNEQFF.